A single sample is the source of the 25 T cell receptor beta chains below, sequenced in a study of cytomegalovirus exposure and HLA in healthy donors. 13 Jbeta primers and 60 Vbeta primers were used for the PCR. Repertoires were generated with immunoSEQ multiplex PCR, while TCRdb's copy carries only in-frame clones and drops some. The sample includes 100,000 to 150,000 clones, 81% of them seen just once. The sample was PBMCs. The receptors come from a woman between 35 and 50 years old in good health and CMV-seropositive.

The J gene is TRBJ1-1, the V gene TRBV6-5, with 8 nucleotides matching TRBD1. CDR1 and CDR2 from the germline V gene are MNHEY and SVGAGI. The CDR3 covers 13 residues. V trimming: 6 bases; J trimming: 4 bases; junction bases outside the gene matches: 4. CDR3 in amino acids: CASSPGGVTEAFF. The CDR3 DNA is TGTGCCAGCAGCCCAGGGGGCGTCACTGAAGCTTTCTTT.

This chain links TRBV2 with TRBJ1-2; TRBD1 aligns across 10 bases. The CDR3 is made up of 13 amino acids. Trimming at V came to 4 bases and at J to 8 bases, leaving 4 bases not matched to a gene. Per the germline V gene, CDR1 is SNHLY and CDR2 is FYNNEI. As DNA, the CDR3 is TGTGCCAGCAGTGGGGGGACAGGGGAAGGCTACACCTTC. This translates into CASSGGTGEGYTF.

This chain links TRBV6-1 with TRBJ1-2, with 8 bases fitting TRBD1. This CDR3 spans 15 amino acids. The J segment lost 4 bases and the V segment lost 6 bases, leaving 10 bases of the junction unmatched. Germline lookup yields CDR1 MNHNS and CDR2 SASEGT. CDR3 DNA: TGTGCCAGCAGGAGGACAGGGTGGTCGACCTATGGCTACACCTTC. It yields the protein CASRRTGWSTYGYTF.

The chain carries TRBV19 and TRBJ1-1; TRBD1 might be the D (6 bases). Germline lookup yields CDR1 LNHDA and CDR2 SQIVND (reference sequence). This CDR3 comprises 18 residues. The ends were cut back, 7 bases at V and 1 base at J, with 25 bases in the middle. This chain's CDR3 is CASTPGEGRGRGNTEAFF. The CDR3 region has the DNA TGTGCCAGTACCCCAGGGGAAGGAAGAGGAAGGGGGAACACTGAAGCTTTCTTT.

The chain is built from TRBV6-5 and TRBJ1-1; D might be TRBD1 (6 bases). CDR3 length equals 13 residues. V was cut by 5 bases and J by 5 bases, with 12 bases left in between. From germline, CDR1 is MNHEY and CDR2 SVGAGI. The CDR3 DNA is TGTGCCAGCAGTCCTACAGGGAGAACTGAAGCTTTCTTT. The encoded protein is CASSPTGRTEAFF.

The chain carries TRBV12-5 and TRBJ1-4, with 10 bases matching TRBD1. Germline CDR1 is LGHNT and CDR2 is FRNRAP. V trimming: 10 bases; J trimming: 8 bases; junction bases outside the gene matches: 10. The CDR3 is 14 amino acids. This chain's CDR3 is CATIAGTGEEKLFF. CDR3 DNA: TGTGCTACCATAGCGGGGACAGGGGAAGAAAAACTGTTTTTT. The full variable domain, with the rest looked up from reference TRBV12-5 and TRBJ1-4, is DARVTQTPRHKVTEMGQEVTMRCQPILGHNTVFWYRQTMMQGLELLAYFRNRAPLDDSGMPKDRFSAEMPDATLATLKIQPSEPRDSAVYFCATIAGTGEEKLFFGSGTQLSVL.

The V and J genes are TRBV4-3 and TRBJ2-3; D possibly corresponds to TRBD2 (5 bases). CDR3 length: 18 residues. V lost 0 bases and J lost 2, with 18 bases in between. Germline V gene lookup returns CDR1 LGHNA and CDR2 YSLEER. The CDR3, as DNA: TGCGCCAGCAGCCAAGACCGTAACTGGACTCCTCACACAGATACGCAGTATTTT. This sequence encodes CASSQDRNWTPHTDTQYF.

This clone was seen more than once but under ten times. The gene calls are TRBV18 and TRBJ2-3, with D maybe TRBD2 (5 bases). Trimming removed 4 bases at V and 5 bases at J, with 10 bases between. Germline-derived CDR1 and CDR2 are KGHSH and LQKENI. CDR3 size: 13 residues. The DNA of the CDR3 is TGTGCCAGCTCACAAAGGGAGAGAGATACGCAGTATTTT. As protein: CASSQRERDTQYF.

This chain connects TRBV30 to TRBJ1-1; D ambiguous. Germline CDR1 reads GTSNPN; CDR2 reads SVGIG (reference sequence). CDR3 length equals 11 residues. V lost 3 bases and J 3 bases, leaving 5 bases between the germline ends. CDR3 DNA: TGTGCCTGGAGGGAGTACACTGAAGCTTTCTTT. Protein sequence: CAWREYTEAFF.

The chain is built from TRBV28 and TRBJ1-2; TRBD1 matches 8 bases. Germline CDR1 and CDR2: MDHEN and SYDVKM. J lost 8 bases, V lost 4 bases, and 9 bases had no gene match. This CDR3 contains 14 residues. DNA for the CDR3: TGTGCCAGCAGTTCACATCAGGGGGCGGAAGGCTACACCTTC. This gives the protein CASSSHQGAEGYTF.

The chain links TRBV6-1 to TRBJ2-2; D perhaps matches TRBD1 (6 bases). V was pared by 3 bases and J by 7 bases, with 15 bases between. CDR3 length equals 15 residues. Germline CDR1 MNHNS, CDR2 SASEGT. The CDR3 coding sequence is TGTGCCAGCAGTGACCGAACCCCAGGGGACGGGGAGCTGTTTTTT. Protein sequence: CASSDRTPGDGELFF.

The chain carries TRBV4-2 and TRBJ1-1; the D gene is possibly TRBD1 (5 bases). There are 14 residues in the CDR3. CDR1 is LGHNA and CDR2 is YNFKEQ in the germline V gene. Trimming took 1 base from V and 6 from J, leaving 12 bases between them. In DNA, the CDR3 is TGTGCCAGCAGCCAAGTTGGAGGGGATCCTGAAGCTTTCTTT. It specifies CASSQVGGDPEAFF.

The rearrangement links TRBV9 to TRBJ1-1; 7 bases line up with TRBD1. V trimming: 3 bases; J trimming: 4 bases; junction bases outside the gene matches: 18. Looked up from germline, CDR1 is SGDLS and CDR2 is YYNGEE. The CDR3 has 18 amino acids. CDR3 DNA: TGTGCCAGCAGCGCGGGACAGACTGAGATACCTCGTGTCACTGAAGCTTTCTTT. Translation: CASSAGQTEIPRVTEAFF.

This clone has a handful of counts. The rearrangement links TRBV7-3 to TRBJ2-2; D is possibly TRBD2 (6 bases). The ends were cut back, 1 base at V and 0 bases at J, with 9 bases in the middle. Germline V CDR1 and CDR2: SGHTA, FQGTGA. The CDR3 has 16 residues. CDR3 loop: CASSLIGGSNTGELFF. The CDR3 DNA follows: TGTGCCAGCAGCTTAATTGGGGGGTCGAACACCGGGGAGCTGTTTTTT. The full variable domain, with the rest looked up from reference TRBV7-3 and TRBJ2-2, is GAGVSQTPSNKVTEKGKYVELRCDPISGHTALYWYRQSLGQGPEFLIYFQGTGAADDSGLPNDRFFAVRPEGSVSTLKIQRTERGDSAVYLCASSLIGGSNTGELFFGEGSRLTVL.

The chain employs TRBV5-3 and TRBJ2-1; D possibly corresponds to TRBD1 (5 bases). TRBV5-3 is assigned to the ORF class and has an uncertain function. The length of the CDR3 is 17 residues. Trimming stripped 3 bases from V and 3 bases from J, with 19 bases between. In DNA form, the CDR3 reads TGTGCCAGAAGCTGGAGTAGGGGTAGATGGGACTACAATGAGCAGTTCTTC. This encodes CARSWSRGRWDYNEQFF.

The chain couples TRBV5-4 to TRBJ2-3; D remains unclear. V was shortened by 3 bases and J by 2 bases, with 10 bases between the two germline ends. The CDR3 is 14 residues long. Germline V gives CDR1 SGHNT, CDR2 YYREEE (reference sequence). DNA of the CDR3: TGTGCCAGCAGCTCGAGCAGGCCCACAGATACGCAGTATTTT. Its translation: CASSSSRPTDTQYF.

The DNA of the CDR3 is TGTGCCTGGAGTGTAGGAGGGGAACTGTTTTTT. Translation gives CAWSVGGELFF. V is TRBV30 and J is TRBJ1-4, with D possibly being TRBD1 (5 bases). This CDR3 comprises 11 residues. The V end was cut by 0 bases, the J end by 12 bases, with 8 bases between. Germline V CDR1 and CDR2: GTSNPN, SVGIG (reference sequence).

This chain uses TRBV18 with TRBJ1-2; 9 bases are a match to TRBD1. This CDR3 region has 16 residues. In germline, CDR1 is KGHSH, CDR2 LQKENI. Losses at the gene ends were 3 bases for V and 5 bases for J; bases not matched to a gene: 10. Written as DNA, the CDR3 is TGTGCCAGCTCACCCGCGAGGACAGGGGCAGGTTATGGCTACACCTTC. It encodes CASSPARTGAGYGYTF.

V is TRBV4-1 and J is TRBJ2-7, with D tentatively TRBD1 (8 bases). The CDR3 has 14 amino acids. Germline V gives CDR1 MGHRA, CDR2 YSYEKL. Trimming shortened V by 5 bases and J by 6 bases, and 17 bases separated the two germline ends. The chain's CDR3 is CASSDGQGGVEQYF. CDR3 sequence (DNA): TGCGCCAGCAGCGACGGACAGGGAGGGGTCGAGCAGTACTTC.

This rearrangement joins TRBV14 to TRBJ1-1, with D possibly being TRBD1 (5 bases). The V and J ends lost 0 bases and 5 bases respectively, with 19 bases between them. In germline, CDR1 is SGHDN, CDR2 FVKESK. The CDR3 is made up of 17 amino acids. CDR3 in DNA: TGTGCCAGCAGCCAAGATAGACGCGGGGGGGTAGGGACTGAAGCTTTCTTT. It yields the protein CASSQDRRGGVGTEAFF.

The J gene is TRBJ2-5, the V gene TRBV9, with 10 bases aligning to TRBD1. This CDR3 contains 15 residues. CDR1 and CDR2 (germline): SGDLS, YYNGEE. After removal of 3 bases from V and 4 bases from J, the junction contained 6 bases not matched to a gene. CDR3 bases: TGTGCCAGCAGCGCCCGACAGGGGGCGAGAGAGACCCAGTACTTC. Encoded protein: CASSARQGARETQYF.

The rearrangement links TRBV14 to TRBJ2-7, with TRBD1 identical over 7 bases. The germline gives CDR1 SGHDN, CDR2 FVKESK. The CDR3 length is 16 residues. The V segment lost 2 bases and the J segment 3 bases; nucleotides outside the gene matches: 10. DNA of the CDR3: TGTGCCAGCAGCCAAATTAAAGGGACAGCGTTCTACGAGCAGTACTTC. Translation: CASSQIKGTAFYEQYF. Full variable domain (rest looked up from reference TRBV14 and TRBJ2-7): EAGVTQFPSHSVIEKGQTVTLRCDPISGHDNLYWYRRVMGKEIKFLLHFVKESKQDESGMPNNRFLAERTGGTYSTLKVQPAELEDSGVYFCASSQIKGTAFYEQYFGPGTRLTVT.

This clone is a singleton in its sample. CDR3 DNA: TGTGCCAGCAGCGTAGGGGACAGGGGCGAGCAGTACTTC. Translation: CASSVGDRGEQYF. The V and J genes are TRBV9 and TRBJ2-7; 10 nucleotides match TRBD1. Trimming at V came to 0 bases and at J to 6 bases, leaving 0 bases not matched to a gene. The germline V gene encodes CDR1 SGDLS and CDR2 YYNGEE. The length of the CDR3 is 13 residues.

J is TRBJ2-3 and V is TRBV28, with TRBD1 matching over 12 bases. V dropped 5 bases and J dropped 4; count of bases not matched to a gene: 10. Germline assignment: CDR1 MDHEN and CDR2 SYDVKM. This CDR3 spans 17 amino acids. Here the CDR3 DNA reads TGTGCCAGCAGTCCCATTCCGGGACAGGGGGCATCAGATACGCAGTATTTT. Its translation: CASSPIPGQGASDTQYF.

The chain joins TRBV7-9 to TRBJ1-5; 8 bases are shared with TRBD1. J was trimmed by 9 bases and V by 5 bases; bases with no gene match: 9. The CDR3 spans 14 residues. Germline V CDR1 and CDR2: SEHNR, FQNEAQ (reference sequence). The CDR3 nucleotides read TGTGCCAGCAGCCTACAGGGGGGGACTGGGCCCCAGCATTTT. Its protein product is CASSLQGGTGPQHF.